The TCR beta chain described here comes from a study of spatial heterogeneity in lung cancer. Findings and caveats of the study: Higher tumor mutation counts went along with higher counts of expanded intratumoral alpha and beta TCRs. Coverage of tumor T cells was estimated at roughly 7% for alpha chains and 13% to 15% for beta chains.

One entry per CDR3 protein, called by TCRdb with MiXCR from the 5' RACE reads. The data show several thousand distinct CDR3 sequences, 4% to 6% seen once. This clonotype appeared many times. Its target is unknown. This beta chain is off target for a library built for alpha chains, so its abundance means little. The sample's time point: sample taken at primary tumor resection. CDR3 length: 15 residues. Unmatched junction bases numbered 10, after V lost 3 bases and J lost 6 bases. Germline lookup yields CDR1 SGHVS and CDR2 FQNEAQ. The chain carries TRBV7-8 and TRBJ2-7; 8 bases map to TRBD1. The receptor was derived from a male donor with early-stage non-small cell lung cancer. The material sequenced was lung tumor tissue, taken at surgery. CDR3 nucleotide sequence: TGTGCCAGCAGCTTTGCTCTTCCAGGGGGCACCGAGCAGTACTTC. It encodes CASSFALPGGTEQYF.